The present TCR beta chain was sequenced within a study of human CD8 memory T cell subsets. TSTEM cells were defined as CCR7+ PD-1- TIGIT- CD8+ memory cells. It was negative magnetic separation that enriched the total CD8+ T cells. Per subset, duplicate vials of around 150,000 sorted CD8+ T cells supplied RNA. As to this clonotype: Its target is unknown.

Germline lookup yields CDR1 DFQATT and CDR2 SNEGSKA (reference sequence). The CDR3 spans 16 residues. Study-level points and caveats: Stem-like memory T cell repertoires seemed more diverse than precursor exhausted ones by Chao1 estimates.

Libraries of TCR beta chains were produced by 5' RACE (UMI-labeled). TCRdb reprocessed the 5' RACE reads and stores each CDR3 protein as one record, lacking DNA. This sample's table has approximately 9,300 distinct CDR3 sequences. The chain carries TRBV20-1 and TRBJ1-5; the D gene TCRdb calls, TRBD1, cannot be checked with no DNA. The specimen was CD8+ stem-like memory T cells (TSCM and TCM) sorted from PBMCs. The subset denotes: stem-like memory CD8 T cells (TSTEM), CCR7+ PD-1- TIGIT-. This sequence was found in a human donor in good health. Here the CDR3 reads CSARDLGGYSNQPQHF.